This is a list of T cell receptor beta chains from one sample in a study of shared clonotypes between healthy human individuals. Using immunoSEQ multiplex PCR, the repertoire was profiled, and TCRdb retains in-frame clones only, with some absent. The sample shows about 380,000 clones, approximately 97% of them seen only once. The material sequenced was memory CD8+ T cells sorted from blood. Receptors originate from a man under 40 in good health. Both conserved end residues are part of each CDR3. The order of the fields is J gene, V gene, D gene, clone size, CDR3 protein, CDR3 DNA. A D gene is named only where the DNA matches it firmly. Rows give clone size only sometimes, using once, few, many, or a class for an expanded clone.

TRBJ2-7 TRBV29-1 TRBD2 - CSVLGTSGEYEQYF TGCAGCGTTCTTGGGACTAGCGGAGAATACGAGCAGTACTTC
TRBJ2-1 TRBV5-4 - - CASSLGNNEQFF TGTGCCAGCAGCTTGGGAAACAATGAGCAGTTCTTC
TRBJ2-2 TRBV18 - - CASSLGTLTGELFF TGTGCCAGCTCACTCGGGACACTCACCGGGGAGCTGTTTTTT
TRBJ2-3 TRBV28 TRBD2 - CASSPSLAGVTDTQYF TGTGCCAGCAGTCCGTCACTAGCGGGAGTCACAGATACGCAGTATTTT
TRBJ1-5 TRBV6-1 - once CASSDLRALNQPQHF TGTGCCAGCAGTGACCTTAGGGCCCTCAATCAGCCCCAGCATTTT
TRBJ2-7 TRBV9 TRBD2 - CASSVGGLAGGPYEQYF TGTGCCAGCAGCGTAGGGGGACTAGCGGGAGGGCCCTACGAGCAGTACTTC
TRBJ2-7 TRBV18 TRBD2 - CASSPDSRGGAYEQYF TGTGCCAGCTCACCAGATTCTAGGGGAGGGGCCTACGAGCAGTACTTC
TRBJ1-5 TRBV7-9 - - CASSLVGGSNQPQHF TGTGCCAGCAGCTTAGTTGGAGGGAGCAATCAGCCCCAGCATTTT
TRBJ2-1 TRBV7-3 - - CASSSPMGEVGQFF TGTGCCAGCAGCTCTCCTATGGGGGAGGTTGGGCAGTTCTTC
TRBJ2-7 TRBV5-1 - - CASSLVKGDTYEQYF TGCGCCAGCAGCTTGGTTAAGGGGGACACCTACGAGCAGTACTTC
TRBJ1-2 TRBV6-6 - - CASSYDYGYTF TGTGCCAGCAGTTACGACTATGGCTACACCTTC
TRBJ1-5 TRBV5-1 - - CASSLGAGNQPQHF TGCGCCAGCAGCTTGGGAGCGGGTAATCAGCCCCAGCATTTT
TRBJ2-3 TRBV6-1 - - CASSESRGLSTDTQYF TGTGCCAGCAGTGAAAGCAGGGGTCTTAGCACAGATACGCAGTATTTT
TRBJ2-7 TRBV27 TRBD2 - CASSRTSLSSYEQYF TGTGCCAGCAGCCGGACTAGCCTAAGCTCCTACGAGCAGTACTTC
TRBJ2-7 TRBV10-3 TRBD2 - CATHPAGVAYEQYF TGTGCCACCCATCCAGCGGGAGTAGCGTACGAGCAGTACTTC
TRBJ2-1 TRBV6-6 TRBD2 - CASSQGLADYNEQFF TGTGCCAGCAGCCAGGGACTAGCGGATTACAATGAGCAGTTCTTC
TRBJ2-2 TRBV11-2 - - CASSLLARTGELFF TGTGCCAGCAGCCTACTAGCAAGAACCGGGGAGCTGTTTTTT
TRBJ1-3 TRBV7-9 - - CASSPIYLSGNTIYF TGTGCCAGCAGCCCCATTTACCTCTCTGGAAACACCATATATTTT
TRBJ1-2 TRBV30 - - CAWSVGQYGYTF TGTGCCTGGAGTGTCGGACAGTATGGCTACACCTTC
TRBJ2-7 TRBV29-1 - - CSVSYRAHSSTPTYEQYF TGCAGCGTCTCTTACCGGGCCCATTCCTCGACCCCCACCTACGAGCAGTACTTC
TRBJ1-5 TRBV5-1 - - CASSLGQSPTRYQPQHF TGCGCCAGCAGCTTGGGGCAGAGTCCCACCCGGTACCAGCCCCAGCATTTT
TRBJ2-1 TRBV11-2 TRBD2 - CASSPKGGSYNEQFF TGTGCCAGCAGCCCTAAAGGCGGGAGTTACAATGAGCAGTTCTTC
TRBJ2-1 TRBV28 - - CASSPSHESPFF TGTGCCAGCAGCCCTTCGCACGAGTCTCCGTTCTTC
TRBJ2-7 TRBV14 - - CASSPSDPMMAREPIYEQYF TGTGCCAGCAGCCCTTCAGACCCGATGATGGCTCGGGAGCCTATCTACGAGCAGTACTTC
TRBJ2-7 TRBV7-9 TRBD1 - CASSLVGTGSTYEQYF TGTGCCAGCAGCTTAGTGGGGACAGGGTCCACCTACGAGCAGTACTTC
TRBJ2-7 TRBV7-2 TRBD2 - CASSPKLAGQYEQYF TGTGCCAGCAGCCCGAAACTAGCGGGGCAATACGAGCAGTACTTC
TRBJ2-2 TRBV15 - - CATSRKATGELFF TGTGCCACCAGCAGGAAGGCCACCGGGGAGCTGTTTTTT
TRBJ2-5 TRBV10-2 - - CASRGRRGPQETQYF TGCGCCAGCAGGGGGCGGCGGGGGCCTCAAGAGACCCAGTACTTC
TRBJ1-2 TRBV5-4 - - CASSDLNYGYTF TGTGCCAGCTCGGACCTGAACTATGGCTACACCTTC
TRBJ2-3 TRBV5-1 - few CASSLASTDTQYF TGCGCCAGCAGCTTGGCCAGCACAGATACGCAGTATTTT
TRBJ1-5 TRBV5-6 TRBD1 - CASSGTASNQPQHF TGTGCCAGCAGCGGGACAGCTTCCAATCAGCCCCAGCATTTT
TRBJ2-7 TRBV6-5 TRBD1 - CASNRGAEQYF TGTGCCAGCAACAGGGGGGCCGAGCAGTACTTC
TRBJ1-5 TRBV6-6 TRBD1 - CASSDRGRFNQPQHF TGTGCCAGCAGTGACAGGGGGCGCTTTAATCAGCCCCAGCATTTT
TRBJ1-5 TRBV4-1 - - CASSQEPQGLDGTSNQPQHF TGCGCCAGCAGCCAAGAACCACAGGGACTAGACGGGACTAGCAATCAGCCCCAGCATTTT
TRBJ1-3 TRBV28 TRBD1 - CASSAPGGALRNTIYF TGTGCCAGCAGTGCGCCAGGGGGCGCATTACGGAACACCATATATTTT
TRBJ2-7 TRBV2 TRBD1 - CASSDPGDRGDEQYF TGTGCCAGCAGTGACCCGGGAGACAGGGGGGACGAGCAGTACTTC
TRBJ2-1 TRBV7-9 TRBD2 - CASSLEGSGRYRFF TGTGCCAGCAGCTTAGAGGGTAGCGGGAGATATCGGTTCTTC
TRBJ2-7 TRBV7-9 TRBD2 - CASSSLAGGSPKEQYF TGTGCCAGCAGCTCTCTAGCGGGAGGCTCCCCTAAAGAGCAGTACTTC
TRBJ1-5 TRBV28 - - CASRPGRDQPQHF TGTGCCAGCAGGCCCGGAAGAGATCAGCCCCAGCATTTT
TRBJ1-1 TRBV7-8 - - CASSIRGMNTEAFF TGTGCCAGCAGCATTCGTGGGATGAACACTGAAGCTTTCTTT
TRBJ1-1 TRBV19 TRBD1 - CASSIPTGGVEAFF TGTGCCAGTAGTATCCCCACAGGGGGAGTTGAAGCTTTCTTT
TRBJ2-7 TRBV6-6 - - CASKHETGRLDEQYF TGTGCCAGCAAGCATGAAACAGGGCGGCTCGACGAGCAGTACTTC
TRBJ1-2 TRBV28 TRBD1 - CASAGQSYGYTF TGTGCCAGCGCGGGACAGAGCTATGGCTACACCTTC
TRBJ2-1 TRBV6-1 TRBD2 - CASRRGLENNEQFF TGTGCCAGCAGGAGGGGACTAGAGAACAATGAGCAGTTCTTC
TRBJ2-3 TRBV7-3 - - CASSRDGTRDTQYF TGTGCCAGCAGCCGGGACGGGACCCGAGATACGCAGTATTTT
TRBJ2-7 TRBV21-1 - - CASSKAPSGTYEQYF TGTGCCAGCAGCAAAGCCCCTAGCGGGACTTACGAGCAGTACTTC
TRBJ2-7 TRBV30 - - CAWSESGYSYEQYF TGTGCCTGGAGTGAGAGCGGATACTCCTACGAGCAGTACTTC
TRBJ2-3 TRBV28 TRBD1 once CASSSRGRGSDTQYF TGTGCCAGCAGTTCAAGGGGGCGCGGGTCGGATACGCAGTATTTT
TRBJ2-2 TRBV5-1 - - CASSLDGITGELFF TGCGCCAGCAGCTTAGACGGTATCACCGGGGAGCTGTTTTTT
TRBJ1-2 TRBV5-1 TRBD1 - CASSRGQGALGYTF TGCGCCAGCAGCCGCGGCCAGGGGGCGCTTGGCTACACCTTC
TRBJ2-3 TRBV30 TRBD2 - CAWSVLAGITDTQYF TGTGCCTGGAGTGTACTAGCGGGTATAACAGATACGCAGTATTTT
TRBJ2-1 TRBV5-4 - once CASSLGRGEQFF TGTGCCAGCAGCTTGGGACGCGGTGAGCAGTTCTTC
TRBJ2-3 TRBV11-2 - - CASSLAITDTQYF TGTGCCAGCAGCTTAGCCATAACCGATACGCAGTATTTT
TRBJ2-7 TRBV10-1 - - CASSESGDKKEQYF TGCGCCAGCAGCGAAAGCGGGGACAAAAAGGAACAGTACTTC
TRBJ1-2 TRBV6-6 - - CASRHTENGYTF TGTGCCAGCAGACACACAGAAAATGGCTACACCTTC
TRBJ2-4 TRBV11-3 - - CASSSWGLAKNIQYF TGTGCCAGCAGTTCTTGGGGACTAGCCAAAAACATTCAGTACTTC
TRBJ1-6 TRBV30 - once CAWDRRNSPLHF TGTGCCTGGGACAGAAGGAATTCACCCCTCCACTTT
TRBJ2-1 TRBV7-9 TRBD2 - CASSSGLAGGPGFNEQFF TGTGCCAGCAGCTCGGGACTAGCGGGAGGGCCAGGCTTCAATGAGCAGTTCTTC
TRBJ2-1 TRBV7-3 TRBD2 - CASSQEASGRLEEQFF TGTGCCAGCAGCCAGGAGGCTAGCGGGAGGCTAGAGGAGCAGTTCTTC